This T cell receptor beta chain was captured in a study of Ad26.COV2.S vaccination and SARS-CoV-2 variants. Looking at the study overall: A COV1001 Ad26.COV2.S trial-arm participant provided the sample. Study-wide points: A substantial breadth of spike-specific CD8+ and CD4+ T cell responses after vaccination has been reported.

The CDR3 consists of 16 residues. Between the trimmed V and J ends, which lost 0 bases and 1 base, there was a span of 11 bases. Germline CDR1 is SGHRS and CDR2 is YFSETQ. Comments on this clone: What it binds is not known.

Treatment meaning: about 20 received Ad26.COV2.S at low or high dose, single or two shots; roughly five received placebo; per-sample allocation not given. Collection of the samples took place on day 63 after the first injection of vaccine or placebo. Adults aged 18-55 years in Boston included the donor. The assay was immunoSEQ multiplex PCR, and TCRdb's table has in-frame clones only and misses some. The sample carries a few hundred thousand clones, 75% to 95% recorded once. This TCR came from a person between 18 and 60 years old who received the Ad26.COV2.S COVID-19 vaccine or a placebo. The chain is built from TRBV5-1 and TRBJ2-1; TRBD2 is a possible D gene (6 bases). The material sequenced was peripheral blood, taken in a trial of Ad26.COV2.S vaccine versus placebo. The CDR3 reads CASSLVGGTSYNEQFF. Written as DNA, the CDR3 is TGCGCCAGCAGCTTGGTAGGCGGGACTTCCTACAATGAGCAGTTCTTC.